Presented here are 17 T cell receptor beta chains from one specimen sequenced in a study of shared clonotypes between healthy human individuals. Sequencing was performed with immunoSEQ multiplex PCR; in TCRdb, only in-frame clones are kept and a portion is missing. This table holds about 2.3 million clones, 92% found once. Sequencing was carried out using naive CD4+ T cells from PBMCs. Subset given: CD45RA+ positively selected. The receptors stem from a man aged 18-30 years in good health. Some clones in this sample may be carry-over from other donors' samples.

This clone was counted a single time. The chain uses TRBV4-2 and TRBJ2-3, with a weak D call TRBD2 (6 bases). CDR3 length: 18 residues. Germline lookup yields CDR1 LGHNA and CDR2 YNFKEQ. V was shortened by 1 base and J by 0 bases, with 17 bases between the two germline ends. CDR3 bases: TGTGCCAGCAGCCAAGCCTCCTTCCTGGGGGGTAGCACAGATACGCAGTATTTT. Protein: CASSQASFLGGSTDTQYF.

The gene calls are TRBV7-2 and TRBJ2-5, with D maybe TRBD1 (6 bases). The CDR3 is 14 amino acids. Germline CDR1 is SGHTA and CDR2 is FQGNSA. The ends were cut back, 2 bases at V and 6 bases at J, with 13 bases in the middle. The CDR3 loop reads CASSLLSRGKTQYF. CDR3 DNA sequence: TGTGCCAGCAGCTTATTGTCCAGGGGTAAGACCCAGTACTTC.

The gene calls are TRBV4-2 and TRBJ2-1, with 8 bases that match TRBD2. The trim removed 4 bases at V and 7 bases at J, leaving 12 bases unmatched. CDR3 size: 16 residues. The V gene's germline CDR1 is LGHNA and CDR2 YNFKEQ. CDR3 region: CASSPKGQREWNEQFF. DNA of the CDR3: TGTGCCAGCAGCCCCAAAGGGCAGCGGGAGTGGAATGAGCAGTTCTTC.

This chain joins TRBV6-4 and TRBJ2-7; tentatively, D is TRBD2 (5 bases). The V and J ends lost 7 bases and 5 bases respectively, with 21 bases between them. The CDR3 has 15 residues. Per germline, CDR1 MRHNA and CDR2 SNTAGT. Written as DNA, the CDR3 is TGTGCCAGCACCCCGGAGGAACTGTTCCGTCACGAGCAGTACTTC. Translating gives CASTPEELFRHEQYF.

The chain joins TRBV6-5 to TRBJ2-7; 8 bases line up with TRBD1. Germline CDR1 reads MNHEY; CDR2 reads SVGAGI. V lost 2 bases to trimming and J lost 6 bases; unmatched junction nucleotides: 6. The CDR3 runs to 14 residues. This chain's CDR3 is CASSYQGAVGEQYF. In DNA, the CDR3 is TGTGCCAGCAGTTACCAGGGGGCAGTGGGCGAGCAGTACTTC.

The V call is TRBV28, the J call TRBJ2-2; D is possibly TRBD1 (6 bases). Trimming shortened V by 0 bases and J by 1 base, and 18 bases separated the two germline ends. The germline V gene has CDR1 MDHEN and CDR2 SYDVKM. The CDR3 contains 19 residues. The CDR3 DNA reads TGTGCCAGCAGTTTATGGAGGGGGAGTCGGCAGGGGAACACCGGGGAGCTGTTTTTT. Its translation is CASSLWRGSRQGNTGELFF.

The rearrangement links TRBV19 to TRBJ1-1, with a tentative D call TRBD1 (5 bases). V lost 3 bases to trimming and J lost 10 bases, with 9 bases between them. The CDR3 runs to 11 residues. Germline V gene data show CDR1 as LNHDA and CDR2 as SQIVND (reference sequence). The CDR3 DNA reads as TGTGCCAGTAGTATTAGGGGAAGAGCTTTCTTT. Translation: CASSIRGRAFF.

The chain uses TRBV28 and TRBJ2-5; D uncertain. CDR1 and CDR2 from the germline V gene are MDHEN and SYDVKM. This CDR3 spans 12 amino acids. V shed 5 bases and J shed 9 bases, with 13 bases lying between them. CDR3 amino acids: CASSPRLMAQYF. The CDR3 region has the DNA TGTGCCAGCAGTCCTAGGCTAATGGCCCAGTACTTC. The variable domain in full, completed from reference TRBV28 and TRBJ2-5, reads DVKVTQSSRYLVKRTGEKVFLECVQDMDHENMFWYRQDPGLGLRLIYFSYDVKMKEKGDIPEGYSVSREKKERFSLILESASTNQTSMYLCASSPRLMAQYFGPGTRLLVL.

V gene TRBV6-5 combines with J gene TRBJ1-2, with D perhaps TRBD1 (6 bases). The CDR3 length is 15 residues. Germline V gene sequence: CDR1 MNHEY, CDR2 SVGAGI. Between the trimmed V and J ends, which lost 2 bases and 8 bases, there was a span of 18 bases. The CDR3 spells CASSYEPGVLDGYTF. For the CDR3, the DNA is TGTGCCAGCAGTTACGAACCAGGGGTTTTGGACGGCTACACCTTC.

The gene calls are TRBV9 and TRBJ1-2; D remains unclear. Germline values: CDR1 SGDLS, CDR2 YYNGEE. Trimming stripped 0 bases from V and 5 bases from J, with 14 bases between. The CDR3 is 15 residues long. The CDR3 here is CASSVGTQLGYGYTF. The DNA of the CDR3 is TGTGCCAGCAGCGTAGGGACCCAACTAGGGTATGGCTACACCTTC.

V is TRBV6-5 and J is TRBJ2-3, with a possible D match to TRBD1 (6 bases). This CDR3 spans 13 amino acids. Trimming cost V 5 bases and J 5 bases, with 11 bases left between them. Germline CDR1 is MNHEY and CDR2 is SVGAGI. The CDR3 DNA sequence: TGTGCCAGCAGTCCCTACAGGGAAGATACGCAGTATTTT. This translates into CASSPYREDTQYF.

This chain links TRBV5-1 with TRBJ2-3; possible D gene TRBD1, 8 bases. The CDR3 consists of 15 residues. Germline CDR1 and CDR2: SGHRS and YFSETQ. V gave up 6 bases and J gave up 2 bases, with 16 bases separating them. The CDR3 region is CASTRGDRTTDTQYF. DNA for the CDR3: TGCGCCAGCACCCGGGGGGACAGGACCACAGATACGCAGTATTTT.

This clone was recorded once. This CDR3 reads CASSYSRTPTDTQYF. The CDR3 DNA reads as TGTGCCAGCAGTTACTCGAGGACGCCCACAGATACGCAGTATTTT. The chain is built from TRBV6-5 and TRBJ2-3, with no clear D. Trimming took 0 bases from V and 2 from J, leaving 9 bases between them. Germline V lookup: CDR1 MNHEY, CDR2 SVGAGI. The CDR3 runs 15 residues.

This chain joins TRBV5-4 and TRBJ1-2; D not certain. Trimming cost V 1 base and J 0 bases, with 10 bases left between them. The CDR3 loop spans 15 amino acids. Germline V gene sequence: CDR1 SGHNT, CDR2 YYREEE (reference sequence). The chain's CDR3 is CASSLRQAANYGYTF. The CDR3 DNA reads TGTGCCAGCAGCTTGCGCCAGGCGGCTAACTATGGCTACACCTTC.

Of note for this clone: Since no conserved phenylalanine or tryptophan closes the CDR3, a read error is the likely cause. The DNA is omitted, as the CDR3 cannot be located on it reliably, and the CDR3 follows TCRdb's listing. The same CDR3 also results from other DNA sequences found in this sample. The CDR3 is CAWGLPISGTGRQGAPGL. The chain uses TRBV30 and TRBJ1-1; whether TRBD1, the table's D call, matches the DNA was not checked. Ends included, the CDR3 has 18 residues. Germline V CDR1 and CDR2: GTSNPN, SVGIG (reference sequence).

The V gene is TRBV5-4, the J gene TRBJ2-7, with 7 bases fitting TRBD1. Germline V CDR1 and CDR2: SGHNT, YYREEE (reference sequence). Trimming cost V 2 bases and J 4 bases; bases outside gene matches: 6. The CDR3 consists of 14 residues. The DNA for the CDR3 is TGTGCCAGCAGCTTACGACAGGGAGTTTACGAGCAGTACTTC. As protein: CASSLRQGVYEQYF.

The V gene is TRBV11-2, the J gene TRBJ2-3, with 7 bases identical to TRBD1. The CDR3 has 15 residues. The germline CDR1 and CDR2 sequences are SGHAT and FQNNGV. V lost 3 bases and J lost 1; bases outside the gene matches: 4. The CDR3 reads CASSFRGFGTDTQYF. DNA for the CDR3: TGTGCCAGCAGCTTCAGGGGGTTCGGCACAGATACGCAGTATTTT.